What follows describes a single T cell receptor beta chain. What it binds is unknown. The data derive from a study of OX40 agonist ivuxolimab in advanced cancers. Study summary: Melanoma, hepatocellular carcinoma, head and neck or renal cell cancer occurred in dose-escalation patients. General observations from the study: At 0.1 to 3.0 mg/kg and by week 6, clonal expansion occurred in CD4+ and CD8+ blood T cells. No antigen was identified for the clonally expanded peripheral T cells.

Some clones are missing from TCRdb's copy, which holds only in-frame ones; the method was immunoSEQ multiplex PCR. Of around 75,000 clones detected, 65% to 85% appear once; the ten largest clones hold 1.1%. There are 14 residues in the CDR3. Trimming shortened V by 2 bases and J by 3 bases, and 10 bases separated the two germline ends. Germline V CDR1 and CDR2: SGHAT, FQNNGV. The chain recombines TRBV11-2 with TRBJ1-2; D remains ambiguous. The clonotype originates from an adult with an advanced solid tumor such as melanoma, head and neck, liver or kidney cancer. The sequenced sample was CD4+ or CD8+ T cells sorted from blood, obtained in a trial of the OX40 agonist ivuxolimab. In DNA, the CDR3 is TGTGCCAGCAGCTTATCCGACGGACACTATGGCTACACCTTC. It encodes CASSLSDGHYGYTF.